These 24 T cell receptor beta chains came from one sample sequenced in a study of control samples from healthy donors and cancer patients. Method: immunoSEQ multiplex PCR; TCRdb's copy keeps in-frame clones and lacks some. Here the sample spans approximately 88,000 clones, approximately 93% being singletons. The source material was blood. The receptors stem from a young woman in good health.

The V and J genes are TRBV10-3 and TRBJ2-5; D is uncertain. CDR3 length: 12 amino acids. Germline CDR1 ENHRY, CDR2 SYGVKD. Trimming shortened V by 6 bases and J by 3 bases, and 8 bases separated the two germline ends. The chain's CDR3 is CAISGEKETQYF. The CDR3 DNA is TGTGCCATCAGCGGAGAAAAAGAGACCCAGTACTTC.

The chain links TRBV5-1 to TRBJ2-1; possible D gene TRBD2, 7 bases. Trimming removed 0 bases at V and 7 bases at J, with 14 bases between. The CDR3 is 15 residues long. In germline, CDR1 is SGHRS, CDR2 YFSETQ. CDR3: CASSLVRGGRNEQFF. Written as DNA, the CDR3 is TGCGCCAGCAGCTTGGTCAGGGGAGGGAGGAATGAGCAGTTCTTC.

The chain is built from TRBV30 and TRBJ2-5; D ambiguous. The V gene's germline CDR1 is GTSNPN and CDR2 SVGIG (reference sequence). There are 14 residues in the CDR3. V gave up 4 bases and J gave up 5 bases, with 17 bases separating them. The CDR3 region is CAWKTGLTSETQYF. The CDR3 DNA reads TGTGCCTGGAAGACCGGGCTTACGAGCGAGACCCAGTACTTC. The full variable domain, its missing parts supplied by reference TRBV30 and TRBJ2-5, is SQTIHQWPATLVQPVGSPLSLECTVEGTSNPNLYWYRQAAGRGLQLLFYSVGIGQISSEVPQNLSASRPQDRQFILSSKKLLLSDSGFYLCAWKTGLTSETQYFGPGTRLLVL.

As to this clone: This CDR3 is also generated by other DNA sequences in the sample. The gene calls are TRBV18 and TRBJ1-1; 10 bases agree with TRBD1. V lost 3 bases to trimming and J lost 4 bases; unmatched junction nucleotides: 2. Per the germline V gene, CDR1 is KGHSH and CDR2 is LQKENI. CDR3 size: 14 residues. CDR3 DNA: TGTGCCAGCTCACCGGGACAGGGGACCACTGAAGCTTTCTTT. This sequence encodes CASSPGQGTTEAFF.

V usage is TRBV6-5 and J usage is TRBJ1-4, with unresolved D. The ends were cut back, 8 bases at V and 8 bases at J, with 18 bases in the middle. The CDR3 length is 14 residues. The germline gives CDR1 MNHEY, CDR2 SVGAGI. The CDR3 here is CASGKRLQREKLFF. The DNA for the CDR3 is TGTGCCAGCGGGAAAAGACTTCAGCGGGAAAAACTGTTTTTT.

The chain has TRBV7-6 and TRBJ1-1, with 8 positions matching TRBD1. The germline V gene has CDR1 SGHVS and CDR2 FNYEAQ. The V gene end was trimmed by 5 bases and the J gene end by 4 bases; junction bases not matched to a gene: 9. The CDR3 length is 15 residues. The CDR3 loop reads CASSPQGARSTEAFF. The CDR3 DNA reads as TGTGCCAGCAGCCCGCAGGGGGCGCGGAGCACTGAAGCTTTCTTT.

The V gene is TRBV29-1, the J gene TRBJ1-2, with a possible D match to TRBD1 (6 bases). Germline V CDR1 and CDR2: SQVTM, ANQGSEA. This CDR3 is built from 13 residues. The germline V and J ends were trimmed by 7 bases and 8 bases, with 20 bases remaining between them. CDR3 loop: CSAQDDRTGGYTF. In DNA form, the CDR3 reads TGCAGCGCACAGGACGACAGGACCGGAGGCTACACCTTC.

Here the CDR3 reads CASSNRGAAQYF. The CDR3 DNA is TGTGCCAGCAGTAACCGGGGGGCGGCGCAGTACTTC. The chain recombines TRBV27 with TRBJ2-7, with TRBD2 as a possible D gene (7 bases). The CDR3 sequence is 12 residues long. Germline values: CDR1 MNHEY, CDR2 SMNVEV (reference sequence). Trimming stripped 5 bases from V and 9 bases from J, with 14 bases between.

This chain joins TRBV27 and TRBJ1-5; a possible D gene is TRBD1 (6 bases). CDR3 length equals 16 residues. Trimming cost V 5 bases and J 1 base, with 15 bases left between them. Germline V gives CDR1 MNHEY, CDR2 SMNVEV (reference sequence). In nucleotides, the CDR3 is TGTGCCAGCAGTGGCCTACAGGGTCGGAGCAATCAGCCCCAGCATTTT. Translated: CASSGLQGRSNQPQHF.

This chain joins TRBV6-4 and TRBJ1-6; D not resolved. Per the germline V gene, CDR1 is MRHNA and CDR2 is SNTAGT. The CDR3 loop spans 13 amino acids. Trimming shortened V by 5 bases and J by 6 bases, and 8 bases separated the two germline ends. The CDR3 here is CASSSYSNSPLHF. DNA of the CDR3: TGTGCCAGCAGTTCTTATTCTAATTCACCCCTCCACTTT.

The chain has TRBV19 and TRBJ1-1, with TRBD1 matching over 9 bases. V trimming: 5 bases; J trimming: 5 bases; junction bases outside the gene matches: 9. Germline V lookup: CDR1 LNHDA, CDR2 SQIVND (reference sequence). The CDR3 is made up of 15 amino acids. The CDR3 DNA is TGTGCCAGTAGTCTCACACAGGGGGCGGGAACTGAAGCTTTCTTT. Protein sequence: CASSLTQGAGTEAFF.

The CDR3 is CASSEAHGELFF. In nucleotides, the CDR3 is TGTGCCAGCAGTGAGGCCCACGGGGAGCTGTTTTTT. The genes are TRBV2 and TRBJ2-2; D call uncertain. V lost 3 bases and J lost 7, with 6 bases in between. Germline loops: CDR1 SNHLY, CDR2 FYNNEI. CDR3 length equals 12 residues.

The genes are TRBV27 and TRBJ2-2; D possibly corresponds to TRBD2 (6 bases). Germline CDR1 MNHEY, CDR2 SMNVEV (reference sequence). The V gene lost 7 bases and the J gene lost 1 base, with 13 bases spanning the gap. The CDR3 is 15 residues long. The CDR3 DNA sequence: TGTGCCAGCATTACTTACGGGGGGAACACCGGGGAGCTGTTTTTT. It encodes CASITYGGNTGELFF.

This chain uses TRBV29-1 with TRBJ2-7, with 10 bases matching TRBD1. V dropped 4 bases and J dropped 4; count of bases not matched to a gene: 4. Germline V gene lookup returns CDR1 SQVTM and CDR2 ANQGSEA. The CDR3 is 13 residues long. The DNA for the CDR3 is TGCAGCGTTGGCGGGACAGGGGAGTACGAGCAGTACTTC. It is translated as CSVGGTGEYEQYF.

The chain links TRBV7-8 to TRBJ2-3; 7 bases map to TRBD1. The CDR3 runs 13 residues. J was trimmed by 12 bases and V by 0 bases; bases with no gene match: 6. CDR1 SGHVS and CDR2 FQNEAQ come from the germline V gene. CDR3 nucleotides: TGTGCCAGCAGCTTAGCGCCTACAGGGGAACAGTATTTT. Amino acid sequence: CASSLAPTGEQYF.

This clone was seen just once. This sequence joins TRBV7-9 and TRBJ1-1; 8 bases agree with TRBD1. CDR3 length: 14 amino acids. Germline V gives CDR1 SEHNR, CDR2 FQNEAQ (reference sequence). With 4 bases clipped from V and 1 base from J, the junction kept 2 bases outside the gene matches. DNA of the CDR3: TGTGCCAGCAGCTCTACAGGGGGGAACACTGAAGCTTTCTTT. Translation: CASSSTGGNTEAFF.

This clone appeared a single time. The V and J genes are TRBV5-1 and TRBJ2-2, with D tentatively TRBD1 or TRBD2 (5 bases each). Deletions cut 0 bases from V and 5 bases from J, with 20 bases between. CDR3 length: 18 residues. Germline V gene data show CDR1 as SGHRS and CDR2 as YFSETQ. CDR3 residues: CASSLVPGDAPRTGELFF. The CDR3 DNA follows: TGCGCCAGCAGCTTGGTGCCCGGGGACGCCCCTCGAACCGGGGAGCTGTTTTTT.

This clone was observed once. The V gene is TRBV24-1, the J gene TRBJ2-3; D is unclear. V was shortened by 6 bases and J by 5 bases, with 8 bases between the two germline ends. This CDR3 region has 12 residues. Germline CDR1 reads KGHDR; CDR2 reads SFDVKD. The DNA of the CDR3 is TGTGCCACCAGTACGGAAATAGATACGCAGTATTTT. This translates into CATSTEIDTQYF.

This chain uses TRBV15 with TRBJ2-7; D is uncertain. The V gene lost 1 base and the J gene lost 6 bases, with 7 bases spanning the gap. Germline V gene sequence: CDR1 LNHNV, CDR2 YYDKDF (reference sequence). This CDR3 region has 12 residues. CDR3 sequence: CATSRVVGEQYF. CDR3 bases: TGTGCCACCAGCAGAGTGGTAGGCGAGCAGTACTTC.

This chain connects TRBV19 to TRBJ2-2, with D possibly TRBD2 on 5 matching bases. This CDR3 spans 15 amino acids. V gave up 4 bases and J gave up 4 bases, with 13 bases separating them. Germline CDR1 reads LNHDA; CDR2 reads SQIVND (reference sequence). CDR3 DNA: TGTGCCAGTAGTACAGCCGGACTTTCCACCGGGGAGCTGTTTTTT. Amino acid sequence: CASSTAGLSTGELFF.

CDR3 residues: CASSITPNTEAFF. DNA of the CDR3: TGTGCCAGCAGCATTACACCGAACACTGAAGCTTTCTTT. The rearrangement joins TRBV11-3 to TRBJ1-1; D not resolved. CDR1 SGHNT and CDR2 YENEEA come from the germline V gene. Trimming pared 5 bases from V and 1 base from J, leaving 8 bases between. The CDR3 has 13 amino acids.

This clone was found a few times. The chain has TRBV20-1 and TRBJ2-3; the match to TRBD2 covers 9 bases. Unmatched junction bases numbered 4, after V lost 6 bases and J lost 9 bases. The length of the CDR3 is 11 residues. CDR1 is DFQATT and CDR2 is SNEGSKA in the germline V gene (reference sequence). CDR3 coding DNA: TGCAGTGCCCAAGCGGGAGGCACGCAGTATTTT. It is translated as CSAQAGGTQYF.

J is TRBJ2-7 and V is TRBV10-1, with TRBD1 matching 9 bases. The CDR3 is made up of 16 amino acids. V was pared by 4 bases and J by 3 bases, with 10 bases of the junction left unmatched. CDR1 WNHNN and CDR2 SYGVQD come from the germline V gene (reference sequence). In DNA, the CDR3 is TGCGCCAGCAGTGCACAGACGGGACAGGGATTCTACGAGCAGTACTTC. Residues: CASSAQTGQGFYEQYF.

This clone has a single count. The CDR3: CPTSLAPATGGGEGYTF. The CDR3 DNA sequence: TGCCCCACCAGCCTAGCACCCGCGACAGGGGGAGGTGAAGGCTACACCTTC. This chain joins TRBV5-1 and TRBJ1-2; 9 bases are a match to TRBD1. The CDR3 consists of 17 residues. Germline CDR1 SGHRS, CDR2 YFSETQ.